The clone carrying this T cell receptor (beta chain) was counted a single time. Sequenced by immunoSEQ multiplex PCR; TCRdb stores in-frame clones only, minus some. The table includes about 79,000 clones, over 85% detected once. The entry originates in a study of control samples from healthy donors and cancer patients. J gave up 3 bases and V 11 bases, and 7 bases lay outside the gene matches. CDR1 MNHEY and CDR2 SMNVEV come from the germline V gene (reference sequence). The CDR3 runs 14 residues. Sample: PBMCs. This receptor was identified in a woman between 40 and 55 years old with lung cancer. The chain uses TRBV27 and TRBJ2-1; 10 bases match TRBD2. CDR3 loop: CAAALAGVYNEQFF. The CDR3 region has the DNA TGTGCCGCCGCCCTAGCGGGGGTCTACAATGAGCAGTTCTTC.